These 25 T cell receptor beta chains were all obtained from the same sample, sequenced in a study of Graves' ophthalmopathy and Graves' hyperthyroidism. The TCR beta CDR3 regions underwent amplification from RNA transcripts. The workflow started with a first-round RT-PCR run with HTBI primers and then moved on to a second-round multiplex PCR. TCRdb itself ran the multiplex PCR reads through MiXCR, one entry per CDR3 protein. Of roughly 400,000 distinct CDR3 sequences in the sample, about a sixth were seen once. The sequencing input was peripheral blood. The source of these receptors is a woman between 18 and 30 years old with Graves' ophthalmopathy.

For this clonotype: This may arise from a read error, as a much more abundant clone is one base away. No conserved phenylalanine or tryptophan ends this CDR3, so it is likely a read error. The V gene is TRBV13, the J gene TRBJ2-7, with D possibly TRBD1 on 5 matching bases. Trimming cost V 5 bases and J 3 bases, with 11 bases left between them. The germline V gene has CDR1 PRHDT and CDR2 FYEKMQ (reference sequence). The CDR3 is 13 residues long. CDR3 region: CASSLGHFYEQYS. Here the CDR3 DNA reads TGTGCCAGCAGCCTTGGACATTTCTACGAGCAGTACTCC.

This clonotype was seen many times. This chain uses TRBV6-5 with TRBJ2-7; D unclear. CDR1 MNHEY and CDR2 SVGAGI come from the germline V gene. V shed 2 bases and J shed 7 bases, with 18 bases lying between them. The CDR3 has 15 amino acids. DNA for the CDR3: TGTGCCAGCAGTTACGCCGCGTCCGCGCTGGGAGAGCAGTACTTC. This sequence encodes CASSYAASALGEQYF.

This clonotype was detected ten times or more. The rearrangement joins TRBV11-2 to TRBJ2-7; unclear D gene. The CDR3 length is 14 residues. The V and J ends lost 3 bases and 4 bases respectively, with 13 bases between them. Germline CDR1 is SGHAT and CDR2 is FQNNGV. DNA for the CDR3: TGTGCCAGCAGCTTGACGGGTCCCCCTTACGAGCAGTACTTC. It is translated as CASSLTGPPYEQYF. The whole variable domain, remainder taken from reference TRBV11-2 and TRBJ2-7, is EAGVAQSPRYKIIEKRQSVAFWCNPISGHATLYWYQQILGQGPKLLIQFQNNGVVDDSQLPKDRFSAERLKGVDSTLKIQPAKLEDSAVYLCASSLTGPPYEQYFGPGTRLTVT.

In this sample, this clonotype turned up many times. The chain joins TRBV7-9 to TRBJ2-7; D gene ambiguous. Germline V gene lookup returns CDR1 SEHNR and CDR2 FQNEAQ (reference sequence). The length of the CDR3 is 14 residues. Between the trimmed V and J ends, which lost 5 bases and 2 bases, there was a span of 13 bases. The CDR3 DNA reads TGTGCCAGCAGCAGATCGACGGGCACCTACGAGCAGTACTTC. It yields the protein CASSRSTGTYEQYF. The whole variable domain, filled in from reference TRBV7-9 and TRBJ2-7, reads DTGVSQNPRHKITKRGQNVTFRCDPISEHNRLYWYRQTLGQGPEFLTYFQNEAQLEKSRLLSDRFSAERPKGSFSTLEIQRTEQGDSAMYLCASSRSTGTYEQYFGPGTRLTVT.

This clonotype was recorded many times. V gene TRBV20-1 combines with J gene TRBJ2-2, with D possibly matching TRBD1 (7 bases). Trimming removed 6 bases from V and 4 bases from J, with 15 bases in between. The germline V gene has CDR1 DFQATT and CDR2 SNEGSKA (reference sequence). The CDR3 sequence is 14 residues long. The CDR3 sequence is CSAQNRGGTGELFF. The CDR3 region has the DNA TGCAGTGCCCAAAACAGGGGAGGCACCGGGGAGCTGTTTTTT.

There are a few counts of this clonotype. V usage is TRBV18 and J usage is TRBJ1-5, with 7 bases aligning to TRBD1. This CDR3 region has 15 residues. Germline CDR1 reads KGHSH; CDR2 reads LQKENI. J was trimmed by 1 base and V by 1 base; bases with no gene match: 1. CDR3 DNA sequence: TGTGCCAGCTCACCACAGGGGGCAAGCAATCAGCCCCAGCATTTT. Its translation is CASSPQGASNQPQHF.

Many counts were recorded for this clonotype. This chain uses TRBV28 with TRBJ2-7; D gene unclear. Germline V gene data show CDR1 as MDHEN and CDR2 as SYDVKM. V lost 10 bases and J lost 1, with 14 bases in between. The CDR3 is 13 residues long. CDR3 bases: TGTGCCACCTCGCAGGCCCAATCCTACGAGCAGTACTTC. As protein: CATSQAQSYEQYF.

This clonotype was counted at least ten times. The chain is built from TRBV6-2 or TRBV6-3 and TRBJ2-7, with 7 bases identical to TRBD1. The CDR3 totals 14 residues. Germline lookup yields CDR1 MNHEY and CDR2 SVGEGT. Trimming cost V 9 bases and J 0 bases; bases outside gene matches: 8. The CDR3: CASTGTDSSYEQYF. The CDR3 nucleotides read TGTGCCAGTACCGGGACAGATAGCTCCTACGAGCAGTACTTC.

This clonotype was counted many times. The chain has TRBV25-1 and TRBJ2-5, with D possibly being TRBD1 (6 bases). The germline V and J ends were trimmed by 4 bases and 4 bases, with 16 bases remaining between them. CDR1 is MGHDK, CDR2 SYGVNS, per germline. CDR3 size: 15 residues. The CDR3 sequence: CASSVGRGWGETQYF. CDR3 in DNA: TGTGCCAGCAGTGTGGGCAGGGGCTGGGGAGAGACCCAGTACTTC.

J is TRBJ1-2 and V is TRBV12-3 or TRBV12-4, with D maybe TRBD1 (5 bases). This CDR3 has 14 amino acids. Trimming shortened V by 3 bases and J by 4 bases, and 12 bases separated the two germline ends. The CDR3 loop reads CASSFSGGIYGYTF. The CDR3 bases are TGTGCCAGCAGTTTCAGTGGGGGAATCTATGGCTACACCTTC.

This clonotype has a count of ten or more. J is TRBJ2-2 and V is TRBV6-2 or TRBV6-3, with TRBD1 matching 7 bases. Germline CDR1 and CDR2: MNHEY and SVGEGT. Trimming took 7 bases from V and 1 from J; bases not matched to a gene: 9. The CDR3 consists of 16 residues. The CDR3: CASTREWTGNTGELFF. The CDR3 DNA follows: TGTGCCAGCACCCGGGAATGGACAGGGAACACCGGGGAGCTGTTTTTT.

This clonotype has ten or more counts. The chain has TRBV6-2 or TRBV6-3 and TRBJ2-7; tentative D call: TRBD2 (5 bases). This CDR3 is built from 16 residues. With 6 bases removed from V and 1 base from J, the gap between germline ends came to 19 bases. Germline assignment: CDR1 MNHEY and CDR2 SVGEGT. Here the CDR3 DNA reads TGTGCCAGCAGGATCTCAGGCGGGCCATCTTCCTACGAGCAGTACTTC. It encodes CASRISGGPSSYEQYF.

This clonotype was found once. The genes are TRBV12-3 or TRBV12-4 and TRBJ1-1; no clear D. V lost 6 bases and J lost 3, with 11 bases in between. The CDR3 consists of 13 residues. CDR3 sequence (DNA): TGTGCCAGCAGCCGGTTGGTCTACACTGAAGCTTTCTTT. Amino acids: CASSRLVYTEAFF.

This clonotype occurred once. V and J are TRBV28 and TRBJ1-1, with no clear D. Germline V gives CDR1 MDHEN, CDR2 SYDVKM. The CDR3 totals 13 residues. With 7 bases removed from V and 1 base from J, the gap between germline ends came to 10 bases. CDR3 residues: CASKLEKNTEAFF. The CDR3 DNA is TGTGCCAGCAAGCTAGAAAAGAACACTGAAGCTTTCTTT.

This clonotype was detected ten times or more. V usage is TRBV19 and J usage is TRBJ1-5; D is ambiguous. Germline V gives CDR1 LNHDA, CDR2 SQIVND (reference sequence). The CDR3 consists of 15 residues. V lost 7 bases and J 0 bases, leaving 13 bases between the germline ends. CDR3 nucleotides: TGTGCCAGTATGCCGACTTTTCGTAGCAATCAGCCCCAGCATTTT. Its protein is CASMPTFRSNQPQHF. Full variable domain (remainder filled in from reference TRBV19 and TRBJ1-5): DGGITQSPKYLFRKEGQNVTLSCEQNLNHDAMYWYRQDPGQGLRLIYYSQIVNDFQKGDIAEGYSVSREKKESFPLTVTSAQKNPTAFYLCASMPTFRSNQPQHFGDGTRLSIL.

This clonotype appeared many times. The chain links TRBV5-1 to TRBJ1-2; D is undetermined. Germline lookup yields CDR1 SGHRS and CDR2 YFSETQ. Between the trimmed V and J ends, which lost 0 bases and 9 bases, there was a span of 9 bases. This CDR3 contains 12 residues. In DNA form, the CDR3 reads TGCGCCAGCAGCTTGGGAGGTGGGAGCTACACCTTC. It codes for CASSLGGGSYTF.

This clonotype was counted ten times or more. The rearrangement uses TRBV5-1 and TRBJ1-1, with 8 bases matching TRBD1. The germline CDR1 and CDR2 sequences are SGHRS and YFSETQ. V lost 4 bases to trimming and J lost 7 bases; unmatched junction nucleotides: 12. The CDR3 loop spans 15 amino acids. As DNA, the CDR3 is TGCGCCAGCAGCATGGGACAGGTCCATCTTAGTGAAGCTTTCTTT. It encodes CASSMGQVHLSEAFF.

The table lists this clonotype with many counts. The chain has TRBV28 and TRBJ2-3; 8 bases agree with TRBD2. Germline V gives CDR1 MDHEN, CDR2 SYDVKM. V lost 11 bases and J lost 2; bases outside the gene matches: 9. The CDR3 sequence is 14 residues long. CDR3 sequence: CAGMAGGVTDTQYF. CDR3 in DNA: TGTGCCGGTATGGCGGGGGGCGTCACAGATACGCAGTATTTT.

In this sample, this clonotype turned up many times. This sequence joins TRBV11-1 and TRBJ2-5, with 11 bases aligning to TRBD1. V lost 4 bases to trimming and J lost 4 bases; unmatched junction nucleotides: 8. Germline-derived CDR1 and CDR2 are SGHAT and FQDESV (reference sequence). This CDR3 is 16 amino acids long. CDR3 region: CASSYWTGGKGETQYF. In DNA, the CDR3 is TGTGCCAGCAGCTACTGGACAGGGGGCAAAGGAGAGACCCAGTACTTC.

This clonotype was observed at least ten times. The chain has TRBV5-1 and TRBJ2-6; no reliable D call. Trimming removed 0 bases from V and 0 bases from J, with 7 bases in between. This CDR3 comprises 16 residues. CDR1 and CDR2 from the germline V gene are SGHRS and YFSETQ. CDR3 DNA: TGCGCCAGCAGCTTGGCCCCCAGCTCTGGGGCCAACGTCCTGACTTTC. Translating it yields CASSLAPSSGANVLTF. The whole variable domain, remainder taken from reference TRBV5-1 and TRBJ2-6, is KAGVTQTPRYLIKTRGQQVTLSCSPISGHRSVSWYQQTPGQGLQFLFEYFSETQRNKGNFPGRFSGRQFSNSRSEMNVSTLELGDSALYLCASSLAPSSGANVLTFGAGSRLTVL.

The table lists this clonotype with many counts. This chain joins TRBV28 and TRBJ2-7; 8 positions agree with TRBD2. Germline CDR1 MDHEN, CDR2 SYDVKM. CDR3 length: 14 amino acids. Germline trimming cut 2 bases from V and 4 bases from J; bases unmatched to any gene: 4. The CDR3 region is CASSLASGPYEQYF. The DNA for the CDR3 is TGTGCCAGCAGTTTAGCTAGCGGGCCTTACGAGCAGTACTTC.

This clonotype was seen many times. The chain links TRBV7-9 to TRBJ2-7, with D perhaps matching TRBD2 (6 bases). Deletions cut 2 bases from V and 3 bases from J, with 11 bases between. The CDR3 consists of 14 residues. Germline V gene data show CDR1 as SEHNR and CDR2 as FQNEAQ (reference sequence). CDR3 protein: CASSLSSGHYEQYF. The CDR3 DNA reads TGTGCCAGCAGCTTAAGTAGCGGCCACTACGAGCAGTACTTC.

There are many counts of this clonotype. The V and J genes are TRBV24-1 and TRBJ1-3, with D unclear. This CDR3 region has 17 residues. Deletions cut 1 base from V and 0 bases from J, with 12 bases between. In germline, CDR1 is KGHDR, CDR2 SFDVKD. CDR3 sequence (DNA): TGTGCCACCAGTGATTTCGTCACAAGGAACTCTGGAAACACCATATATTTT. Translated: CATSDFVTRNSGNTIYF.

This clonotype occurred many times. The chain recombines TRBV6-1 with TRBJ2-2; 9 bases align to TRBD2. The length of the CDR3 is 16 residues. The J segment lost 0 bases and the V segment lost 6 bases, leaving 5 bases of the junction unmatched. Looked up from germline, CDR1 is MNHNS and CDR2 is SASEGT. In DNA, the CDR3 is TGTGCCAGCAGCCGAAGCGGGGGGCCGAACACCGGGGAGCTGTTTTTT. Translation: CASSRSGGPNTGELFF.

This clonotype was seen repeatedly, ten times or more. One junction end does not reproduce the germline sequence, and a read error may be involved. The chain is built from TRBV2 and TRBJ2-4; 12 nucleotides align to TRBD2. CDR3 length equals 12 residues. The germline V gene has CDR1 SNHLY and CDR2 FYNNEI. The CDR3 loop is CASTETSGGLVF. CDR3 coding DNA: TGTGCCAGCACTGAAACTAGCGGGGGGTTGGTCTTC.